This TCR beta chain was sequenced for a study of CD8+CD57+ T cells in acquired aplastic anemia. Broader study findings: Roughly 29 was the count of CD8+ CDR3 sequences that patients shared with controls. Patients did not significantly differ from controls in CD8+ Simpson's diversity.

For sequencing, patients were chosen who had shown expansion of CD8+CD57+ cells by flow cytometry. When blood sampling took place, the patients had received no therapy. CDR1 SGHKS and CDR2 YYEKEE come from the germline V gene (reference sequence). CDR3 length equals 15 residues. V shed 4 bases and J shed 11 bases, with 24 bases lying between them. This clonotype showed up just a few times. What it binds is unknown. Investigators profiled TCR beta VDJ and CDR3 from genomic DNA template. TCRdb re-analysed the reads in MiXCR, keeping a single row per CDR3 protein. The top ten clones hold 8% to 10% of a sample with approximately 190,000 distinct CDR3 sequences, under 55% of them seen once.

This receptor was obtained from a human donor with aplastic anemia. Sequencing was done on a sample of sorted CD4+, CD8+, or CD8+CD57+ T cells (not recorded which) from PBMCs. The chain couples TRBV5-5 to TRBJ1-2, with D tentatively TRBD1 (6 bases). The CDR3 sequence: CASSPPLGARGWYTF. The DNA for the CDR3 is TGTGCCAGCAGCCCCCCTCTGGGGGCGCGGGGTTGGTACACCTTC.